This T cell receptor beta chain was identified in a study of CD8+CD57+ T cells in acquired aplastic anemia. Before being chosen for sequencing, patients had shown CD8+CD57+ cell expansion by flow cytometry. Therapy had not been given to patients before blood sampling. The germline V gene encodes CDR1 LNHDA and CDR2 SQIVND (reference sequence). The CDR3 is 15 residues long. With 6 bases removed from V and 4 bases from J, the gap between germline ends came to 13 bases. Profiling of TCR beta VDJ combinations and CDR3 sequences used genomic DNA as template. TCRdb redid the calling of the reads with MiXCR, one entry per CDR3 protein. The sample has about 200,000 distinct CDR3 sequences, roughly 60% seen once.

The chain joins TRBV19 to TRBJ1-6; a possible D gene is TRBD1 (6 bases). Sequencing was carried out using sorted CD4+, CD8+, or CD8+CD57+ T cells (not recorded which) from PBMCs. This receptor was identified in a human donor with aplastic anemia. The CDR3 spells CASSLRDTYNSPLHF. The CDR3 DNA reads TGTGCCAGTAGCCTACGGGACACTTATAATTCACCCCTCCACTTT. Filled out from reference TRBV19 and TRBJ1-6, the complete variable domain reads DGGITQSPKYLFRKEGQNVTLSCEQNLNHDAMYWYRQDPGQGLRLIYYSQIVNDFQKGDIAEGYSVSREKKESFPLTVTSAQKNPTAFYLCASSLRDTYNSPLHFGNGTRLTVT.